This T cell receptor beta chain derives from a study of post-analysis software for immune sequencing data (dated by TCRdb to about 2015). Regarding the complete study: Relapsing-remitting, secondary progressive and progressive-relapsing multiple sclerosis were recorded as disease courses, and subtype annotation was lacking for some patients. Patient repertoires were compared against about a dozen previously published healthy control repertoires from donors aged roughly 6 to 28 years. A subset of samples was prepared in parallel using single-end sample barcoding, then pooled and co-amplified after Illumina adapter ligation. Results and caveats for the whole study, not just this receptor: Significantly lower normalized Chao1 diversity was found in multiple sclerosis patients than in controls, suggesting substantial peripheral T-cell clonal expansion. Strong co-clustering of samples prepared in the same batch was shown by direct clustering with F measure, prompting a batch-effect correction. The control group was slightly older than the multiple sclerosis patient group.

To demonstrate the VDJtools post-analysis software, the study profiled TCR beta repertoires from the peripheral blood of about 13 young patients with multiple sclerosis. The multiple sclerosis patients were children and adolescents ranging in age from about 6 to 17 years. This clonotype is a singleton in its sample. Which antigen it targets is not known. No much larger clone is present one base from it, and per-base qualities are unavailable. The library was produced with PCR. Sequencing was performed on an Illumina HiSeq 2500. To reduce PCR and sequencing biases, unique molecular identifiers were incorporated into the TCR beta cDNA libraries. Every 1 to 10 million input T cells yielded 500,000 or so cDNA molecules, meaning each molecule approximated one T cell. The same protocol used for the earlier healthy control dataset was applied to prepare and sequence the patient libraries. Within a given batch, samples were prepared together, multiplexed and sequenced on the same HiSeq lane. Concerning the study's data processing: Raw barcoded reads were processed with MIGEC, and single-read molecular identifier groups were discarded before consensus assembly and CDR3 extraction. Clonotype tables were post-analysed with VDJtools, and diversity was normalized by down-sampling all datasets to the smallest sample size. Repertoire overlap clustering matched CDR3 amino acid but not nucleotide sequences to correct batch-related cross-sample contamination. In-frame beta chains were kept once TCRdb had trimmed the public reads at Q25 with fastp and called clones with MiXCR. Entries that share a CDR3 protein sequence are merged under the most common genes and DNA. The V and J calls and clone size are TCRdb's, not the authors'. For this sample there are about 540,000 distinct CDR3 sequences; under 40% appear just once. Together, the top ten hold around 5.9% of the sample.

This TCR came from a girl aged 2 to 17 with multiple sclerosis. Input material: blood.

The bases are TGTGCCAGCAGGACAGACAGTAGGCGGACTGAAGCTTTCTTT. This gives the protein CASRTDSRRTEAFF. The rearranged chain carries TRBV12-3 or TRBV12-4 and TRBJ1-1, and perhaps TRBD1 as D gene, on 5 matching bases. CDR3 length: 14 amino acids, cysteine to phenylalanine. The entry retains the CDR3 DNA only, 42 bases that are in frame from base 1. Trimming takes 6 bases from V and 5 bases from J, and the germline ends sit 16 bases apart.